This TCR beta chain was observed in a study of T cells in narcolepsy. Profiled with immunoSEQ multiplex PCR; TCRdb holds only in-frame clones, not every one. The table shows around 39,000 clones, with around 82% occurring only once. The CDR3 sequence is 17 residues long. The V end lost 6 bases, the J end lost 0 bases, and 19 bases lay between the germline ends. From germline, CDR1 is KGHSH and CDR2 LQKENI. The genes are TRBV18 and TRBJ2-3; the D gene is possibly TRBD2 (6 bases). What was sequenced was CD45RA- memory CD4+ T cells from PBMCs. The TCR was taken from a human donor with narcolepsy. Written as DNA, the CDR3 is TGTGCCAGCTCCCTGGACGGGAGTGGCCTCAGCACAGATACGCAGTATTTT. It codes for CASSLDGSGLSTDTQYF. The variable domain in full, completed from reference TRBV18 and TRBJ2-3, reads NAGVMQNPRHLVRRRGQEARLRCSPMKGHSHVYWYRQLPEEGLKFMVYLQKENIIDESGMPKERFSAEFPKEGPSILRIQQVVRGDSAAYFCASSLDGSGLSTDTQYFGPGTRLTVL.